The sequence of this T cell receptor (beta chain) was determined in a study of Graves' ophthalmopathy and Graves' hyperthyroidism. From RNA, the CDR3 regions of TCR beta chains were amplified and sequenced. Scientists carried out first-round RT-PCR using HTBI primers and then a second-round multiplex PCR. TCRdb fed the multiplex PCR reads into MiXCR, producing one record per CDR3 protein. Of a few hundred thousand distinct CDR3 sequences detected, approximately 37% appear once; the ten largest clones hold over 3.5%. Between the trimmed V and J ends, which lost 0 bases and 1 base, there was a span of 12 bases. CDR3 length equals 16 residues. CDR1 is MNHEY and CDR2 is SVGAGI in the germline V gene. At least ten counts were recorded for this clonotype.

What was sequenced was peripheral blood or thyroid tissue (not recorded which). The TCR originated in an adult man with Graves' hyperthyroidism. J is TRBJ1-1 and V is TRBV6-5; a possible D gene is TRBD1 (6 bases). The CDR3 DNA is TGTGCCAGCAGTTACTCGATTTGGGGGCCGAACACTGAAGCTTTCTTT. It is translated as CASSYSIWGPNTEAFF.